The sequence of this TCR beta chain was determined in a study of cytomegalovirus exposure and HLA in healthy donors (TCRdb year 2017). Study-wide context: According to an earlier analysis of a few hundred of the donors, about 179 million T cells yielded 120 million or so unique TCR beta sequences and about 300 Gb of sequence data. Of the roughly 400 genotyped donors, less than 85% were placed in the genetic ancestry cluster associated with self-reported Caucasian donors. The study aimed to test whether signatures of past pathogen exposure could be identified by cataloging public T cell receptors. Typing coverage varied by locus: roughly 629-640 donors for A, B, C, DRB1 and DQB1; 500 to 550 for DQA1; approximately 610 for DPA1; approximately 490 for DPB1. In the later analysis, no new phenotypic data were used to find candidate immune exposures; instead, reliance was placed on TCR beta sequences and their occurrence across donors. Because of strong linkage in the cohort, roughly five DR-DQ haplotypes were treated as single units for association and clustering. Donor age, sex, ethnicity and CMV serostatus were compiled alongside the repertoire data. HLA typing covered class I and class II loci at four-digit resolution. An earlier analysis of roughly 600 of the donors used high-throughput TCR beta sequencing to judge whether each TCR beta V gene segment behaved as functional or pseudogenic. To predict cytomegalovirus infection status, the study brought together high-throughput TCR immunosequencing, statistical association of individual TCRs with disease status, and machine learning. An early release covering 550 to 650 HLA-typed donors comprised approximately 300 gigabases of sequencing data and approximately 85 million unique TCR sequences. A later analysis re-examined previously published TCR beta repertoires from roughly 720 donors and added high-resolution HLA genotyping to investigate patterns of TCR occurrence. Besides the first cohort of roughly 660 subjects, a separate validation cohort made up of 120 different subjects was used. Every repertoire in the discovery cohort had been generated on one and the same sequencing platform. A later genetic analysis used genome-wide SNP genotypes for about three fifths of the 666 donors, treating that subset as a discovery cohort. The study used immunosequencing to profile the T cell repertoires of around 600 subjects and linked those repertoires to cytomegalovirus serostatus. Among some 410 genotyped donors of the cohort, an average of approximately 240,000 unique TCR beta nucleotide sequences were sequenced per donor, roughly a sixth of them non-productive.

What the authors observed across the whole study: Three of the identified cytomegalovirus-associated TCR beta chains were confirmed in vitro to be specific for cytomegalovirus antigens. The study gave a list of 150 to 200 TCR beta chains associated with cytomegalovirus. Some IMGT-functional V segments, including TRBV6-2 and TRBV6-3, could not be distinguished by the 87-base-pair reads and were therefore excluded. Linkage disequilibrium might explain the correlated functional status among segregating V segments, but an unknown experimental factor could not be excluded. Sequencing depth was assumed to be roughly uniform across donors in the presence/absence analyses, though that assumption may not hold. An association between a missense DCLRE1C variant and V-gene and J-gene trimming of TCR beta chains was found in a later genetic analysis and replicated in an independent cohort. At a false discovery rate of 0.05, a later analysis linked fewer than 20,000 TCR beta sequences to specific HLA alleles. In a later analysis, HLA-associated TCR beta chains showed more clonal expansion and lower generation probabilities than non-associated chains that were equally common. The sequencing pipeline was judged likely to have produced a cluster of highly shared sequence variants as a technical artifact. The earlier analysis of fewer than 750 of the donors excluded about 16 rarely observed V segments, including chromosome 9 orphons, because counts were too low. Cytomegalovirus status was reported to be diagnosed by the classifier with high specificity and sensitivity in both the original and validation cohorts. HLA typing was unavailable for some donors at each locus, so association tests used only the typed subset. The authors suggested that the approach could potentially be extended to other disease states and immunological phenotypes. Assigning TCR associations to individual alleles was difficult when HLA alleles, especially DR and DQ, strongly co-occurred. According to a later analysis, TCR association rates differed among HLA loci, with DRB1 alleles showing the most associated TCRs and HLA-C alleles showing the fewest. This cohort had only TCR beta chains sequenced, and the lack of alpha or paired-chain data limited which features could be detected. Immune exposure information for the cohort was limited to CMV serostatus. Across donors, most TCR sequences were observed very rarely, whereas some public TCRs were present in many individuals. Broadly in line with IMGT annotations, most TCR beta V segments showed up in productive rearrangements about 90% or about 30% of the time in an earlier analysis of 450 to 750 of the donors. According to a later analysis, most CMV-associated TCR beta chains appeared to be HLA-restricted, and the HLA associations seemed to be driven largely by CMV exposure. A further reported finding was that TCR beta sequences accurately predicted the HLA-A and HLA-B alleles for most subjects in the first cohort. A later genetic analysis reported fewer N-insertions in productive TCRs among donors in an Asian-associated ancestry cluster than the 666-donor mean. Several of the top co-occurrence clusters appeared to be linked to parvovirus B19, influenza, CMV and Epstein-Barr virus, according to a later analysis.

Library creation used the immunoSEQ multiplex PCR assay. A mixture of 60 forward primers for TCR Vbeta segments and 13 reverse primers for TCR Jbeta segments was used in the multiplex PCR. The CDR3 region of rearranged TCR beta genes was amplified from genomic DNA by a multiplex PCR assay. The Illumina HiSeq System was used to sequence the amplified TCR beta libraries as 87-base-pair reads. The original methods were these. A later analysis tallied around 87 million unique TCR beta chains across the 550 to 850 repertoires, and about 10 million of those chains were shared by two or more donors. To remove PCR and sequencing errors, raw reads were error-corrected and collapsed into unique sequences using a nearest-neighbor algorithm that merged closely related sequences. CDR3 sequences were aligned to IMGT reference sequences to assign V, D and J gene segments. For a sequence to be retained, a match of at least six nucleotides was required to both a V gene segment and a J gene segment. Rearrangements were classified as productive when the CDR3 lacked stop codons and remained in frame with V and J, and all other rearrangements were classified as non-productive. CDR3 was defined by IMGT convention, running from the second conserved V-encoded cysteine to the conserved J-encoded phenylalanine. The earlier analysis of fewer than 750 of the donors excluded sequences that lacked an unambiguous match to a single V gene segment. In an earlier analysis of several hundred of the donors, V segments were called functional above 56.7% productive rearrangements and were called segregating when the between-donor standard deviation exceeded 5%. A statistical classification framework was built for diagnosing cytomegalovirus status from the catalog of TCR beta chain sequences. V and J gene assignment, in a later analysis, came from comparing TCR nucleotide sequences with IMGT/GENE-DB human TR gene sequences. A later analysis assigned CDR3 sequences and most-parsimonious VDJ recombination scenarios with the TCRdist pipeline. In a later analysis, each TCR beta chain was defined by its CDR3 amino acid sequence together with its V-gene family, and reads lacking a unique V-gene family were excluded. A later analysis removed 550 to 700 highly shared, low-generation-probability nucleotide sequences to deal with suspected cross-contamination and a sequencing artifact. A later analysis calculated a clonal expansion index for each public chain from normalized within-repertoire ranks of inferred template counts. Generation probabilities in a later analysis came from a VDJ recombination model fitted to out-of-frame rearrangements, and those results were checked against IGoR. Hypergeometric tests were used in a later analysis to score TCR-TCR, TCR-HLA and TCR-CMV co-occurrence, with a repertoire-size bias correction applied to the TCR pairs. False discovery rates were estimated in a later analysis by permuting HLA or CMV assignments 20 times. A later analysis grouped co-occurring TCRs with DBSCAN, adding TCRdist sequence similarity when clustering within HLA-allele-positive subsets. For co-occurrence clustering, repertoires with fewer than 30,000 or more than 120,000 public chains were excluded, along with several repertoires with anomalous nucleotide sharing. Entries here come from immuneACCESS through TCRdb and include only in-frame sequences with V and J called. Some clones fail to appear in such tables; in the studies checked, an unresolved V gene covers under half of the shortfall, and the cause of the remainder is unknown. The V and J calls and clone size come from that table; D and trimming were worked out from the DNA. The data table for this sample lists around 74,000 clones. The ten largest clones represent about 4.2% of the sample.

The cohort consisted of fewer than 700 healthy bone marrow donors. Cohort members were all nominally healthy when sampled, although unrecorded immune exposures were likely present. The donor was CMV seronegative and was included in the group of about 350 seronegative cohort members. A peripheral blood sample was provided by each donor, and peripheral blood mononuclear cells were used for TCR beta sequencing. The Qiagen DNeasy Blood Extraction Kit was used to extract genomic DNA from the blood cell samples. As to this clone: Its binding antigen is unknown.

Sequences LNHDA (CDR1) and SQIVND (CDR2) are obtained from the germline V gene (reference sequence). The CDR3 starts with the cysteine, ends with the phenylalanine, and has 16 residues. The retained sequence is limited to the CDR3, 48 bases, with the frame set at the first base. The junction shows trimming of 5 bases on V and 0 bases on J, plus 16 bases between the germline ends. The sequence links TRBV19 to TRBJ1-1, with the D segment identity uncertain. The sample comprised PBMCs. The TCR was taken from a man aged 25-45 years in good health and CMV-seronegative. The sequence in DNA is TGTGCCAGTAGTTTAGTGGAGGGTTGGATGAACACTGAAGCTTTCTTT. It codes for CASSLVEGWMNTEAFF.